The rows below give T cell receptor beta chains drawn from one sample of a study of identical twins. TCRdb reprocessed the 5' RACE reads via MiXCR and lists one record per CDR3 protein. The repertoire holds around 500,000 distinct CDR3 sequences, with 14% as singletons. These data were likewise used in another study, on yellow fever vaccine responses in identical twins.

Material for sequencing was CD4+ T cells sorted from blood. The receptor source for this set is a woman between 18 and 30 years old in good health. Each CDR3 is given with its conserved first and last residue. Each record gives: clone size, J gene, D gene, V gene, CDR3 protein, CDR3 DNA. D genes are given only for firm matches. Clone size appears in some rows only: once, few, many, or a class for an expanded clone.

-	TRBJ2-7	-	TRBV20-1	CSARRQLPSYEQYF	TGCAGTGCTAGGAGACAGCTTCCATCCTACGAGCAGTACTTC
many	TRBJ2-7	-	TRBV20-1	CSARLLGRSYEQYF	TGCAGTGCTCGGTTATTAGGCCGCTCCTACGAGCAGTACTTC
-	TRBJ2-3	TRBD1	TRBV29-1	CSVAGDRGPRDTQYF	TGCAGCGTTGCAGGCGACAGGGGGCCCAGGGATACGCAGTATTTT
-	TRBJ1-1	-	TRBV2	CASKLGQLLPEAFF	TGTGCCAGCAAACTCGGCCAACTACTCCCTGAAGCTTTCTTT
-	TRBJ2-3	TRBD2	TRBV3-1	CASSQGTSGGRTDTQYF	TGTGCCAGCAGCCAAGGGACTAGCGGGGGACGCACAGATACGCAGTATTTT
few	TRBJ1-5	TRBD1	TRBV7-2	CASSFGTGGPQPQHF	TGTGCCAGCAGCTTTGGGACAGGGGGCCCTCAGCCCCAGCATTTT
few	TRBJ2-4	-	TRBV5-1	CASSPGLENRENIQYF	TGCGCCAGCAGTCCGGGACTGGAGAACCGCGAAAACATTCAGTACTTC
-	TRBJ2-3	-	TRBV20-1	CSARVLGDTQYF	TGCAGTGCTAGAGTCCTGGGAGATACGCAGTATTTT
few	TRBJ2-1	TRBD2	TRBV4-2	CASSLASAGGGLSYNEQFF	TGTGCCAGCAGCCTAGCTTCAGCAGGCGGGGGACTAAGCTACAATGAGCAGTTCTTC
-	TRBJ2-7	-	TRBV21-1	CASSTGRPSHEQYF	TGTGCCAGCAGCACGGGCAGGCCCTCCCACGAGCAGTACTTC
-	TRBJ1-1	-	TRBV28	CASSRTATMNTEAFF	TGTGCCAGCAGTCGGACAGCGACTATGAACACTGAAGCTTTCTTT
-	TRBJ2-3	-	TRBV20-1	CSARLDSTDTQYF	TGCAGTGCTAGATTAGACAGCACAGATACGCAGTATTTT
-	TRBJ2-3	TRBD2	TRBV29-1	CSVLFLREPTDTQYF	TGCAGCGTGTTGTTTCTGCGGGAGCCCACAGATACGCAGTATTTT
-	TRBJ2-7	-	TRBV29-1	CSVALRFSYEQYF	TGCAGCGTTGCCCTACGGTTCTCCTACGAGCAGTACTTC
few	TRBJ1-1	-	TRBV5-6	CASSFKTEAFF	TGTGCCAGCAGCTTCAAGACTGAAGCTTTCTTT
few	TRBJ1-4	-	TRBV7-2	CASSLGGLAGEKLFF	TGTGCCAGCAGCTTAGGGGGGCTGGCAGGTGAAAAACTGTTTTTT
-	TRBJ1-1	-	TRBV7-2	CASRYGGTEAFF	TGTGCCAGCAGATACGGCGGCACTGAAGCTTTCTTT
-	TRBJ2-5	TRBD2	TRBV20-1	CSARNEDGRQETQYF	TGCAGTGCCCGCAATGAGGACGGGAGGCAAGAGACCCAGTACTTC
many	TRBJ2-5	-	TRBV6-5	CASSPSGAQETQYF	TGTGCCAGCAGTCCCTCGGGCGCCCAAGAGACCCAGTACTTC
-	TRBJ2-1	TRBD1	TRBV20-1	CSAIPGQGMDEQFF	TGCAGTGCTATTCCGGGACAGGGCATGGATGAGCAGTTCTTC
few	TRBJ2-2	-	TRBV12-3/TRBV12-4	CASSLGGITPGELFF	TGTGCCAGCAGTTTGGGCGGGATTACTCCCGGGGAGCTGTTTTTT
few	TRBJ2-5	-	TRBV25-1	CASSEWAVQETQYF	TGTGCCAGCAGTGAATGGGCGGTTCAAGAGACCCAGTACTTC
few	TRBJ2-1	TRBD1	TRBV18	CASSTLTGAEFF	TGTGCCAGCTCAACACTGACAGGGGCGGAGTTCTTC
-	TRBJ2-3	TRBD2	TRBV20-1	CSARDPGLAGGLMADTQYF	TGCAGTGCTAGAGATCCGGGACTAGCGGGGGGGCTGATGGCAGATACGCAGTATTTT
few	TRBJ2-3	-	TRBV20-1	CSAREGGNTQYF	TGCAGTGCTAGAGAAGGAGGAAATACGCAGTATTTT
-	TRBJ2-7	TRBD1	TRBV7-2	CASSIDRGYEQYF	TGTGCCAGCAGCATCGACAGGGGCTACGAGCAGTACTTC
-	TRBJ2-1	-	TRBV11-3	CASSRPVGEASGEQFF	TGTGCCAGCAGCAGGCCGGTCGGGGAAGCCTCGGGTGAGCAGTTCTTC
-	TRBJ2-7	-	TRBV28	CASLRGPYEQYF	TGTGCAAGCCTGCGGGGCCCCTACGAGCAGTACTTC
few	TRBJ2-3	TRBD1	TRBV29-1	CSVGDRGVSTDTQYF	TGCAGCGTGGGGGACAGGGGAGTGAGCACAGATACGCAGTATTTT
-	TRBJ2-5	-	TRBV29-1	CSVDATGMGETQYF	TGCAGCGTCGACGCTACAGGGATGGGAGAGACCCAGTACTTC
-	TRBJ1-2	-	TRBV6-1	CASKNSDAPFYGYTF	TGTGCCAGCAAAAACTCCGACGCCCCATTCTATGGCTACACCTTC
-	TRBJ2-5	-	TRBV20-1	CSASTDTQETQYF	TGCAGTGCTTCGACAGACACTCAAGAGACCCAGTACTTC
many	TRBJ2-5	TRBD2	TRBV9	CASQRGGQETQYF	TGTGCCAGCCAGCGGGGTGGGCAAGAGACCCAGTACTTC
-	TRBJ2-5	-	TRBV28	CASSNPSGALKTQYF	TGTGCCAGCAGCAACCCTTCGGGGGCTTTGAAGACCCAGTACTTC
-	TRBJ2-7	TRBD1	TRBV7-2	CASSARQGDSYEQYF	TGTGCCAGCAGCGCACGACAGGGGGACTCCTACGAGCAGTACTTC
few	TRBJ2-1	-	TRBV7-2	CASSTRGRAEQFF	TGTGCCAGCAGCACCAGGGGCAGAGCCGAGCAGTTCTTC
-	TRBJ2-1	-	TRBV20-1	CSARDPGSSYNEQFF	TGCAGTGCTAGAGATCCGGGGAGCTCCTACAATGAGCAGTTCTTC
-	TRBJ2-3	-	TRBV3-1	CASSQGPSGTDTQYF	TGTGCCAGCAGCCAAGGTCCTAGCGGCACAGATACGCAGTATTTT
few	TRBJ2-1	TRBD2	TRBV7-7	CASSRGTSGSDEQFF	TGTGCTAGCAGCCGAGGGACTAGCGGGAGTGATGAGCAGTTCTTC
-	TRBJ1-2	-	TRBV3-1	CASSQEQTNGYTF	TGTGCCAGCAGCCAAGAACAGACCAATGGCTACACCTTC
-	TRBJ2-4	-	TRBV20-1	CSARNLLAKNIQYF	TGCAGTGCTAGAAACCTTTTAGCCAAAAACATTCAGTACTTC
few	TRBJ2-5	TRBD1	TRBV6-1	CASSRPPGTGGVETQYF	TGTGCCAGCAGTCGCCCCCCCGGGACAGGGGGGGTAGAGACCCAGTACTTC
many	TRBJ2-2	-	TRBV12-3/TRBV12-4	CASSSTAAPNTGELFF	TGTGCCAGCAGTTCCACAGCGGCCCCGAACACCGGGGAGCTGTTTTTT